The 24 T cell receptor beta chains below all came from one sample that was sequenced in a study of persistence of HIV-infected CD4 T cells. These receptors have no known antigen. The immunoSEQ assay was version 4, run in survey mode. Method: immunoSEQ multiplex PCR; TCRdb's copy keeps in-frame clones and lacks some. Among approximately 44,000 clones, roughly nine tenths were seen once, and the ten largest hold around 0.92%. Nonspecific anti-CD3/anti-CD28 bead stimulation represents the broad CD4+ T cell repertoire. Sorting of responding CD4+ T cells relied on upregulated CD40 ligand together with CD69. The material sequenced was CD4+ T cells sorted from PBMCs after roughly 18-hour stimulation, taken from a patient who received antiretroviral therapy. These receptor sequences come from an adult man with HIV who was CMV-seropositive.

The rearrangement joins TRBV6-1 to TRBJ1-5, with a weak D call TRBD1 (5 bases). Trimming pared 5 bases from V and 5 bases from J, leaving 13 bases between. Per germline, CDR1 MNHNS and CDR2 SASEGT. This CDR3 is 14 amino acids long. CDR3 nucleotide sequence: TGTGCCAGCAGTCCAGGGTCGCTCTATCAGCCCCAGCATTTT. Residues: CASSPGSLYQPQHF.

This clone was seen only once. The chain is built from TRBV2 and TRBJ1-6; D may be TRBD1 (5 bases). CDR3 length: 16 amino acids. Trimming cost V 2 bases and J 10 bases, with 18 bases left between them. CDR1 SNHLY and CDR2 FYNNEI come from the germline V gene. CDR3 in DNA: TGTGCCAGCAGTGAATACGAGGGGAGGAATAGATCACCCCTCCACTTT. This gives the protein CASSEYEGRNRSPLHF.

This sequence joins TRBV11-2 and TRBJ2-1; D is possibly TRBD1 (5 bases). Trimming cost V 0 bases and J 10 bases, with 25 bases left between them. There are 18 residues in the CDR3. Germline V lookup: CDR1 SGHAT, CDR2 FQNNGV. The CDR3 sequence is CASSLDPVLSKGSAEQFF. CDR3 DNA sequence: TGTGCCAGCAGCTTAGATCCAGTTTTAAGCAAGGGGTCGGCGGAGCAGTTCTTC.

V gene TRBV19 combines with J gene TRBJ1-2; the D is unclear. Trimming removed 3 bases at V and 8 bases at J, with 16 bases between. From germline, CDR1 is LNHDA and CDR2 SQIVND (reference sequence). The CDR3 runs 14 residues. The DNA of the CDR3 is TGTGCCAGTAGTATCTCTTCCCGCAGGACGGGCTACACCTTC. It codes for CASSISSRRTGYTF. Looking up the rest from reference TRBV19 and TRBJ1-2 gives the full variable domain: DGGITQSPKYLFRKEGQNVTLSCEQNLNHDAMYWYRQDPGQGLRLIYYSQIVNDFQKGDIAEGYSVSREKKESFPLTVTSAQKNPTAFYLCASSISSRRTGYTFGSGTRLTVV.

CDR3 amino acids: CASGRTSGRYEQYF. DNA for the CDR3: TGTGCCAGCGGACGGACTAGCGGTCGTTACGAGCAGTACTTC. The V gene is TRBV6-5, the J gene TRBJ2-7; TRBD2 matches at 10 bases. The length of the CDR3 is 14 residues. The V gene's germline CDR1 is MNHEY and CDR2 SVGAGI. Germline trimming cut 8 bases from V and 4 bases from J; bases unmatched to any gene: 8.

The CDR3 DNA is TGCGCCAGCAGCTACCAAGACCAGGGGGTCGGCTATGGCTACACCTTC. This translates into CASSYQDQGVGYGYTF. The chain carries TRBV4-1 and TRBJ1-2, with 7 positions matching TRBD1. CDR3 length equals 16 residues. Germline-derived CDR1 and CDR2 are MGHRA and YSYEKL. V was pared by 5 bases and J by 4 bases, with 13 bases of the junction left unmatched.

The chain joins TRBV7-2 to TRBJ1-2, with TRBD1 as a possible D gene (5 bases). The CDR3 has 15 amino acids. Germline CDR1 is SGHTA and CDR2 is FQGNSA. Deletions cut 4 bases from V and 0 bases from J, with 12 bases between. For the CDR3, the DNA is TGTGCCAGCAGCTCTCAAGGGACCCCTAACTATGGCTACACCTTC. It translates to CASSSQGTPNYGYTF.

This chain connects TRBV6-1 to TRBJ1-3; no firm D call. Deletions cut 1 base from V and 4 bases from J, with 5 bases between. The CDR3 has 13 residues. The V gene's germline CDR1 is MNHNS and CDR2 SASEGT. The CDR3 loop reads CASSEERGNTIYF. The CDR3 DNA is TGTGCCAGCAGTGAAGAAAGGGGAAACACCATATATTTT.

The V gene is TRBV3-1 (or the pseudogene TRBV3-2), the J gene TRBJ2-7, with D unclear. In germline, CDR1 is LGHDT, CDR2 YNNKEL (reference sequence). V dropped 2 bases and J dropped 5 bases, with 7 bases sitting between them. CDR3 length: 12 residues. The CDR3 protein is CASSQRSHEQYF. In DNA, the CDR3 is TGTGCCAGCAGCCAAAGGTCCCACGAGCAGTACTTC.

V usage is TRBV4-1 and J usage is TRBJ1-6; no clear D. The CDR3 spans 16 residues. The V gene lost 0 bases and the J gene lost 8 bases, with 14 bases spanning the gap. CDR1 MGHRA and CDR2 YSYEKL come from the germline V gene. The CDR3 sequence is CASSQEEGRIYSPLHF. Here the CDR3 DNA reads TGCGCCAGCAGCCAAGAAGAAGGCAGGATTTATTCACCCCTCCACTTT.

This rearrangement joins TRBV20-1 to TRBJ1-3; D uncertain. Germline assignment: CDR1 DFQATT and CDR2 SNEGSKA (reference sequence). CDR3 length equals 14 residues. V was cut by 3 bases and J by 1 base, with 10 bases left in between. The CDR3 sequence: CSASLRSSGNTIYF. As DNA, the CDR3 is TGCAGTGCTAGTCTCAGGAGTTCTGGAAACACCATATATTTT.

For this clone: This sample includes further DNA sequences coding for the same CDR3. The chain is built from TRBV5-1 and TRBJ1-2; TRBD1 might be the D (6 bases). Trimming cost V 2 bases and J 4 bases, with 15 bases left between them. The CDR3 extends over 15 amino acids. In germline, CDR1 is SGHRS, CDR2 YFSETQ. The CDR3 DNA sequence: TGCGCCAGCAGCTTCCTACAGGGCGGGAGCTATGGCTACACCTTC. Its translation is CASSFLQGGSYGYTF.

This clone has only one observation. The chain is built from TRBV25-1 and TRBJ1-2; D unclear. This CDR3 region has 13 residues. The V gene lost 3 bases and the J gene lost 9 bases, with 14 bases spanning the gap. Looked up from germline, CDR1 is MGHDK and CDR2 is SYGVNS. CDR3 sequence reads: CASSERYPTRYTF. The CDR3 nucleotides read TGTGCCAGCAGTGAGCGATACCCGACGCGCTACACCTTC.

This sequence joins TRBV3-1 (or the pseudogene TRBV3-2) and TRBJ2-2, with 8 bases lining up with TRBD2. Germline V gene lookup returns CDR1 LGHDT and CDR2 YNNKEL (reference sequence). The J segment lost 5 bases and the V segment lost 4 bases, leaving 12 bases of the junction unmatched. The CDR3 contains 17 residues. In DNA, the CDR3 is TGTGCCAGCAGCCCACCAGCGGGGGCGCGAGCAACCGGGGAGCTGTTTTTT. Amino acids: CASSPPAGARATGELFF.

The chain uses TRBV5-1 and TRBJ2-1, with D perhaps TRBD1 (5 bases). Trimming removed 0 bases from V and 1 base from J, with 8 bases in between. The germline CDR1 and CDR2 sequences are SGHRS and YFSETQ. The CDR3 covers 15 residues. The chain's CDR3 is CASSLVDRSYNEQFF. In nucleotides, the CDR3 is TGCGCCAGCAGCTTGGTAGACAGATCCTACAATGAGCAGTTCTTC.

CDR3 sequence reads: CASSRNWDRLNTGELFF. As DNA, the CDR3 is TGTGCCAGCAGCCGAAACTGGGACAGACTTAACACCGGGGAGCTGTTTTTT. The rearrangement uses TRBV11-2 and TRBJ2-2; 7 bases are shared with TRBD1. J was trimmed by 2 bases and V by 5 bases; bases with no gene match: 11. The germline V gene has CDR1 SGHAT and CDR2 FQNNGV. The CDR3 consists of 17 residues.

This sequence joins TRBV7-9 and TRBJ2-1, with 7 bases identical to TRBD1. The CDR3 consists of 12 residues. With V trimmed by 5 bases and J by 13 bases, 8 bases remained unmatched. CDR1 SEHNR and CDR2 FQNEAQ come from the germline V gene (reference sequence). CDR3 in DNA: TGTGCCAGCAGCGCCCGACAGGGTCTCCAGTTCTTC. Its translation: CASSARQGLQFF.

V is TRBV27 and J is TRBJ1-1; the D gene is possibly TRBD1 (5 bases). The CDR3 runs to 13 residues. Germline V gives CDR1 MNHEY, CDR2 SMNVEV (reference sequence). With 4 bases removed from V and 3 bases from J, the gap between germline ends came to 9 bases. DNA for the CDR3: TGTGCCAGCAGTTCATCACAGGACACTGAAGCTTTCTTT. As protein: CASSSSQDTEAFF.

The V gene is TRBV24-1, the J gene TRBJ2-1, with TRBD1 as a possible D gene (5 bases). V lost 4 bases and J lost 1, with 7 bases in between. CDR1 KGHDR and CDR2 SFDVKD come from the germline V gene. The CDR3 runs to 14 residues. The DNA of the CDR3 is TGTGCCACCAGTGAAAGACAGTCCTACAATGAGCAGTTCTTC. This encodes CATSERQSYNEQFF.

This chain joins TRBV13 and TRBJ2-4; D not certain. CDR1 and CDR2 (germline): PRHDT, FYEKMQ (reference sequence). The V gene lost 5 bases and the J gene lost 1 base, with 15 bases spanning the gap. The CDR3 is 16 amino acids. In nucleotides, the CDR3 is TGTGCCAGCAGCCCTCGAAATAGTGGGGCCAAAAACATTCAGTACTTC. Its translation is CASSPRNSGAKNIQYF. Full variable domain (outside the CDR3, taken from reference TRBV13 and TRBJ2-4): AAGVIQSPRHLIKEKRETATLKCYPIPRHDTVYWYQQGPGQDPQFLISFYEKMQSDKGSIPDRFSAQQFSDYHSELNMSSLELGDSALYFCASSPRNSGAKNIQYFGAGTRLSVL.

The DNA of the CDR3 is TGTGCCAGCAGTGAAATGGAGAATGAAAAACTGTTTTTT. It is translated as CASSEMENEKLFF. The chain has TRBV2 and TRBJ1-4; D not certain. CDR3 size: 13 residues. The germline V gene encodes CDR1 SNHLY and CDR2 FYNNEI. The ends were cut back, 2 bases at V and 5 bases at J, with 6 bases in the middle.

The rearrangement uses TRBV10-1 and TRBJ2-7; D may be TRBD2 (6 bases). Trimming stripped 2 bases from V and 3 bases from J, with 14 bases between. There are 15 residues in the CDR3. Germline assignment: CDR1 WNHNN and CDR2 SYGVQD (reference sequence). The CDR3 bases are TGCGCCAGCAGTGAGGGGGGGAATTCAGGCTACGAGCAGTACTTC. It translates to CASSEGGNSGYEQYF.

V is TRBV27 and J is TRBJ1-3, with D uncertain. CDR3 size: 16 residues. The V end was cut by 1 base, the J end by 6 bases, with 16 bases between. Germline CDR1 and CDR2: MNHEY and SMNVEV (reference sequence). The CDR3 protein is CASSLWWEREENTIYF. In DNA, the CDR3 is TGTGCCAGCAGTTTATGGTGGGAGAGGGAGGAAAACACCATATATTTT.

The chain employs TRBV5-1 and TRBJ2-7; TRBD1 aligns across 8 bases. This CDR3 is built from 15 residues. CDR1 and CDR2 (germline): SGHRS, YFSETQ. The V gene end was trimmed by 0 bases and the J gene end by 0 bases; junction bases not matched to a gene: 2. Here the CDR3 DNA reads TGCGCCAGCAGCTTGGGGACAGGGCCCTCCTACGAGCAGTACTTC. Translation: CASSLGTGPSYEQYF.